The sequence of this T cell receptor (beta chain) was determined in a study of blood T cell repertoires in COVID-19. About the study: Some COVID-19 samples were acute and others convalescent; all came from the United States, Italy and Spain. Sample material is recorded as cDNA or gDNA derived from T cells, B-cell-depleted T cells, or PBMCs.

CDR1 and CDR2 (germline): SGDLS, YYNGEE. Trimming pared 5 bases from V and 3 bases from J, leaving 10 bases between. The CDR3 extends over 13 amino acids. Original processing notes: Amplification of reference gene primers was used by the study to estimate nucleated cell counts. Generated by immunoSEQ multiplex PCR, the TCRdb table keeps only in-frame clones and is missing some. V, J and clone size are taken as reported in that table, and D and trimming were inferred from the DNA itself. This table holds fewer than 90,000 clones, about nine tenths found once. The chain uses TRBV9 and TRBJ2-3, with a weak D call TRBD2 (6 bases). This TCR was sampled from a male donor with acute or convalescent COVID-19. The sequenced material came from peripheral blood. CDR3 nucleotides: TGTGCCAGCAGTAGCGGAGGGACAGATACGCAGTATTTT. Protein product: CASSSGGTDTQYF.